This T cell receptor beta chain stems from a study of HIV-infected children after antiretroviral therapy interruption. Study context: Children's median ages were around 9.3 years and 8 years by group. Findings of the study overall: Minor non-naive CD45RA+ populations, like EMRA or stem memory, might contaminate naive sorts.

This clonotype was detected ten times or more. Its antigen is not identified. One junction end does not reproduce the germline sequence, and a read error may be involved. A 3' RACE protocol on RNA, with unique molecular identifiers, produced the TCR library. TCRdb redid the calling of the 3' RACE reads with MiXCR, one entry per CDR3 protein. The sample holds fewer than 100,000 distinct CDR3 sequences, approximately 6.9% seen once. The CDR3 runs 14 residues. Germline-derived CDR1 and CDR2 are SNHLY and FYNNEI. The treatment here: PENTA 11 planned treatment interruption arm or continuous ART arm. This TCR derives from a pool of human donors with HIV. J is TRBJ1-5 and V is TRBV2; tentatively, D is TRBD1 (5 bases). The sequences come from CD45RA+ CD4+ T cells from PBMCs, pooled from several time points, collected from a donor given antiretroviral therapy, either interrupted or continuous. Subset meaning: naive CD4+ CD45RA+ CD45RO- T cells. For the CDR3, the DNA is TGTGCCAGCAGTAAAGCAGGGAAAGAGCAGCCCCAGCATTTT. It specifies CASSKAGKEQPQHF.